This T cell receptor beta chain was found in a study of shared clonotypes between healthy human individuals. Measured with immunoSEQ multiplex PCR; TCRdb has only the in-frame clones, and not every one. The sample has more than 900,000 clones, about 84% seen once; the top ten hold roughly 0.62%. Donation came from healthy HIV-negative adults that had no recent acute infections or vaccinations. CDR1 is MDHEN and CDR2 is SYDVKM in the germline V gene. The CDR3 extends over 13 amino acids. V shed 5 bases and J 16 bases; nucleotides not matched to a gene: 14. Sample: memory CD4+ T cells from PBMCs. The subset is: CD45RA-negative fraction. This receptor was identified in a man between 18 and 29 years old in good health. Some clones in this sample may be carry-over from other donors' samples. V gene TRBV28 combines with J gene TRBJ2-1; TRBD2 agrees at 7 bases. The CDR3 loop is CASSPGTTRSHFF. The CDR3 region has the DNA TGTGCCAGCAGTCCCGGGACTACCCGGAGTCACTTCTTC.